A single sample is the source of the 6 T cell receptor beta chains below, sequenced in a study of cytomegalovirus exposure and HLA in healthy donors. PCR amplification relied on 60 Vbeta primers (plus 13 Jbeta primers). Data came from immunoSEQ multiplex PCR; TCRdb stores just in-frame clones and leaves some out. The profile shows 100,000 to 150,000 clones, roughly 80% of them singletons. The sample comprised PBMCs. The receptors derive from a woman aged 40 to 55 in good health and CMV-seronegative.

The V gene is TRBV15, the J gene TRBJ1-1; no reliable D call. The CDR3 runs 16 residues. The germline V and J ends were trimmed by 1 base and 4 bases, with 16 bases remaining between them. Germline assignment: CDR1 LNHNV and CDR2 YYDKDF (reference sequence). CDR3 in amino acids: CATSRGLLRGGTEAFF. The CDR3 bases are TGTGCCACCAGCAGAGGATTATTGAGAGGTGGCACTGAAGCTTTCTTT.

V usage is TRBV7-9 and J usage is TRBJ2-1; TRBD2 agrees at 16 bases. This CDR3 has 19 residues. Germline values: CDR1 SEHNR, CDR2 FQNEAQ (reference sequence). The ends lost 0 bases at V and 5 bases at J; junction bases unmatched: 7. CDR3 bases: TGTGCCAGCAGCTTAGCGACCGGGACTAGCGGGAGGGCAGACAATGAGCAGTTCTTC. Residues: CASSLATGTSGRADNEQFF. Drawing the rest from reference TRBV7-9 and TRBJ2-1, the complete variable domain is DTGVSQNPRHKITKRGQNVTFRCDPISEHNRLYWYRQTLGQGPEFLTYFQNEAQLEKSRLLSDRFSAERPKGSFSTLEIQRTEQGDSAMYLCASSLATGTSGRADNEQFFGPGTRLTVL.

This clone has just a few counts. The CDR3 region has the DNA TGCGCCAGCAGCCAATTTGGACAGGGGGCGCGTGGCTACACCTTC. The encoded protein is CASSQFGQGARGYTF. This chain links TRBV4-1 with TRBJ1-2, with 11 bases fitting TRBD1. CDR1 and CDR2 from the germline V gene are MGHRA and YSYEKL. Losses at the gene ends were 2 bases for V and 7 bases for J; bases not matched to a gene: 6. This CDR3 is built from 15 residues.

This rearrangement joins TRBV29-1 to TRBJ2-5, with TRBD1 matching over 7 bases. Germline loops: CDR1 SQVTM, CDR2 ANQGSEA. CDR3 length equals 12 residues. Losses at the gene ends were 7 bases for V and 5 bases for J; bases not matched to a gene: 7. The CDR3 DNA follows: TGCAGCGCGACAGGGTTACTCGAGACCCAGTACTTC. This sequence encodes CSATGLLETQYF.

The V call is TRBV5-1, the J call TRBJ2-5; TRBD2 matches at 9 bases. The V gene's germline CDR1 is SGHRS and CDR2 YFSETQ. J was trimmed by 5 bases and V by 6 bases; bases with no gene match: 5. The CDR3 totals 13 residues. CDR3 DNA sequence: TGCGCCAGCACCCCCGGACTAGCGGAGACCCAGTACTTC. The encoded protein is CASTPGLAETQYF.

The CDR3 DNA is TGTGCCAGCAGCTTAGATCGGGGGAGCTCCTACAATGAGCAGTTCTTC. Translation gives CASSLDRGSSYNEQFF. This chain links TRBV7-9 with TRBJ2-1, with TRBD2 as a possible D gene (6 bases). Germline loops: CDR1 SEHNR, CDR2 FQNEAQ (reference sequence). The CDR3 length is 16 residues. The V and J ends lost 1 base and 0 bases respectively, with 10 bases between them.